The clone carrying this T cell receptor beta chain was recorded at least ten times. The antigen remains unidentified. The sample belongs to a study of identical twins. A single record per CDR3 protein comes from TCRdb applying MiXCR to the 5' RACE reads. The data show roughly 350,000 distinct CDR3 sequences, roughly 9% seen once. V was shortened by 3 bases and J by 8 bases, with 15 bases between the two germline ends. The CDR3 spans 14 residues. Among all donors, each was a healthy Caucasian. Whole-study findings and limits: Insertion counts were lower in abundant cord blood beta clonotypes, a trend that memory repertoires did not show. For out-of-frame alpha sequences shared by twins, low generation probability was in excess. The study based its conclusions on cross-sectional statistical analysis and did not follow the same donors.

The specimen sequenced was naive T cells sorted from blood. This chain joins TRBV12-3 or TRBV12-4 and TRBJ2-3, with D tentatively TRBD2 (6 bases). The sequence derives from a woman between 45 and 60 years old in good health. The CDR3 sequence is CASSLGGLFGTQYF. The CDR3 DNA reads TGTGCCAGCAGTTTGGGGGGACTGTTCGGTACGCAGTATTTT.